The 21 T cell receptor beta chains below come from one sample, sequenced in a study of beta chain features in type 1 diabetes. Overall study findings and caveats: Shortening of TCRB CDR3s, moderate but significant, appeared in all four CD4+ subsets of Type 1 diabetes patients.

Antigens for these TCRs are unknown. The entirety of the isolated RNA underwent reverse transcription, so expressed TCRB transcripts were sequenced. Assay used: immunoSEQ multiplex PCR; TCRdb lists only in-frame clones, some missing. The sample includes roughly 140,000 clones, approximately 10% of them seen just once. The material sequenced was central memory CD4+ T cells from blood. These receptors came from a man under 40 with type 1 diabetes.

V gene TRBV4-2 combines with J gene TRBJ2-5; possibly TRBD2 for D (5 bases). V was shortened by 0 bases and J by 4 bases, with 9 bases between the two germline ends. CDR1 is LGHNA and CDR2 is YNFKEQ in the germline V gene. CDR3 size: 14 residues. Written as DNA, the CDR3 is TGTGCCAGCAGCCAAGAACGAGGGCCAGAGACCCAGTACTTC. It specifies CASSQERGPETQYF.

This clone was recorded a few times. The chain links TRBV5-1 to TRBJ2-3; D perhaps matches TRBD1 (6 bases). Trimming pared 4 bases from V and 5 bases from J, leaving 11 bases between. Germline loops: CDR1 SGHRS, CDR2 YFSETQ. This CDR3 contains 13 residues. For the CDR3, the DNA is TGCGCCAGCAGCCGTACAGGGAAAGATACGCAGTATTTT. This translates into CASSRTGKDTQYF. The variable domain in full, with the rest retrieved from reference TRBV5-1 and TRBJ2-3, is KAGVTQTPRYLIKTRGQQVTLSCSPISGHRSVSWYQQTPGQGLQFLFEYFSETQRNKGNFPGRFSGRQFSNSRSEMNVSTLELGDSALYLCASSRTGKDTQYFGPGTRLTVL.

This clone came up a few times. The rearrangement uses TRBV30 and TRBJ2-2, with 8 bases that match TRBD1. J gave up 4 bases and V 4 bases, and 11 bases lay outside the gene matches. The germline V gene has CDR1 GTSNPN and CDR2 SVGIG (reference sequence). The CDR3 runs to 16 residues. CDR3 bases: TGTGCCTGGAAAACCTGGACAGGGTTTAGCACCGGGGAGCTGTTTTTT. Residues: CAWKTWTGFSTGELFF.

This sequence joins TRBV29-1 and TRBJ2-1, with 8 bases aligning to TRBD2. The CDR3 has 15 amino acids. Germline V CDR1 and CDR2: SQVTM, ANQGSEA. J gave up 4 bases and V 4 bases, and 9 bases lay outside the gene matches. CDR3 DNA: TGCAGCGTTGCCTGGATAGCGGGAACTTACAATGAGCAGTTCTTC. It yields the protein CSVAWIAGTYNEQFF.

This clone was found a few times. V is TRBV5-1 and J is TRBJ1-4; 7 bases align to TRBD1. The CDR3 has 15 residues. Germline lookup yields CDR1 SGHRS and CDR2 YFSETQ. V shed 3 bases and J 4 bases; nucleotides not matched to a gene: 6. In DNA, the CDR3 is TGCGCCAGCAGCTGGAGGGACAGCGGTAATGAAAAACTGTTTTTT. Amino acid sequence: CASSWRDSGNEKLFF.

The chain links TRBV28 to TRBJ1-5, with D hard to call. The V gene lost 7 bases and the J gene lost 6 bases, with 10 bases spanning the gap. In germline, CDR1 is MDHEN, CDR2 SYDVKM. The CDR3 consists of 12 residues. DNA of the CDR3: TGTGCCAGCAAGAGCGAGAGTCAGCCCCAGCATTTT. Encoded protein: CASKSESQPQHF.

The rearrangement uses TRBV9 and TRBJ2-7, with TRBD2 identical over 11 bases. CDR3 size: 15 residues. The V gene end was trimmed by 3 bases and the J gene end by 4 bases; junction bases not matched to a gene: 6. In germline, CDR1 is SGDLS, CDR2 YYNGEE. In DNA, the CDR3 is TGTGCCAGCAGCGCTACTAGCGGGAGCGTATACGAGCAGTACTTC. Its translation: CASSATSGSVYEQYF.

This clone was recorded a few times. CDR3 in DNA: TGTGCCACCAGCAGAGATTCTACGATCCGTGGCTACACCTTC. It specifies CATSRDSTIRGYTF. The V gene is TRBV15, the J gene TRBJ1-2; D not certain. Germline-derived CDR1 and CDR2 are LNHNV and YYDKDF (reference sequence). V dropped 0 bases and J dropped 7 bases, with 12 bases sitting between them. CDR3 length: 14 residues.

As for this clone: The same CDR3 is also encoded by other DNA sequences in this sample. The rearrangement links TRBV14 to TRBJ2-5; D unclear. Trimming pared 3 bases from V and 2 bases from J, leaving 7 bases between. The CDR3 runs 13 residues. CDR1 is SGHDN and CDR2 is FVKESK in the germline V gene. This CDR3 reads CASSQRLQETQYF. CDR3 DNA sequence: TGTGCCAGCAGCCAGCGGTTACAAGAGACCCAGTACTTC.

This sequence joins TRBV14 and TRBJ2-1; maybe TRBD2 (5 bases). Per germline, CDR1 SGHDN and CDR2 FVKESK. There are 16 residues in the CDR3. Trimming left V 1 base short and J 1 base short, with 11 bases between. The CDR3 DNA sequence: TGTGCCAGCAGCCAAGGGTGGGGAGTGTCCTACAATGAGCAGTTCTTC. As protein: CASSQGWGVSYNEQFF.

The J gene is TRBJ2-7, the V gene TRBV27, with 7 bases lining up with TRBD1. The trim removed 6 bases at V and 3 bases at J, leaving 17 bases unmatched. Looked up from germline, CDR1 is MNHEY and CDR2 is SMNVEV (reference sequence). The CDR3 has 17 amino acids. The CDR3 loop reads CASSYAGPGTANYEQYF. The CDR3 bases are TGTGCCAGCAGCTACGCCGGACCCGGGACAGCAAACTACGAGCAGTACTTC.

This chain connects TRBV18 to TRBJ2-5; 7 bases agree with TRBD2. The CDR3 sequence is 15 residues long. Losses at the gene ends were 4 bases for V and 4 bases for J; bases not matched to a gene: 9. In germline, CDR1 is KGHSH, CDR2 LQKENI. The CDR3 sequence: CASSLQRDVGETQYF. For the CDR3, the DNA is TGTGCCAGCTCACTACAGCGGGACGTAGGAGAGACCCAGTACTTC.

This clone was recorded a few times. The genes are TRBV29-1 and TRBJ2-7; 10 nucleotides align to TRBD1. The V and J ends lost 4 bases and 0 bases, in that order; junction bases with no gene match: 6. Germline V lookup: CDR1 SQVTM, CDR2 ANQGSEA. The CDR3 has 15 residues. Written as DNA, the CDR3 is TGCAGCGTTGTTGGGACAGGGGACCACTCCTACGAGCAGTACTTC. It translates to CSVVGTGDHSYEQYF.

V gene TRBV4-2 combines with J gene TRBJ2-6; 7 nucleotides align to TRBD1. This CDR3 is 17 amino acids long. Germline CDR1 and CDR2: LGHNA and YNFKEQ. V was clipped by 4 bases and J by 0 bases; unmatched bases: 6. CDR3 bases: TGTGCCAGCAGCCCTGGACAGGAAAGCTCTGGGGCCAACGTCCTGACTTTC. This codes for CASSPGQESSGANVLTF.

This clone was detected only once. This sequence joins TRBV5-1 and TRBJ2-1; 9 bases agree with TRBD1. Per germline, CDR1 SGHRS and CDR2 YFSETQ. This CDR3 has 15 residues. V trimming: 0 bases; J trimming: 9 bases; junction bases outside the gene matches: 7. CDR3 region: CASSLDAGQGFEQFF. In DNA form, the CDR3 reads TGCGCCAGCAGCTTGGATGCGGGACAGGGTTTTGAGCAGTTCTTC.

The V gene is TRBV7-2, the J gene TRBJ1-1; the match to TRBD1 covers 7 bases. The CDR3 has 13 amino acids. With V trimmed by 5 bases and J by 4 bases, 4 bases remained unmatched. Looked up from germline, CDR1 is SGHTA and CDR2 is FQGNSA. The CDR3 reads CASSMGQFTEAFF. CDR3 nucleotides: TGTGCCAGCAGCATGGGACAGTTCACTGAAGCTTTCTTT.

The chain employs TRBV7-8 and TRBJ2-7; 8 bases match TRBD2. CDR1 is SGHVS and CDR2 is FQNEAQ in the germline V gene. The V gene end was trimmed by 1 base and the J gene end by 2 bases; junction bases not matched to a gene: 1. The CDR3 spans 14 residues. Here the CDR3 DNA reads TGTGCCAGCAGCTTAGAGCGGGAGACCTACGAGCAGTACTTC. Its translation is CASSLERETYEQYF. Full variable domain (remainder filled in from reference TRBV7-8 and TRBJ2-7): GAGVSQSPRYKVAKRGQDVALRCDPISGHVSLFWYQQALGQGPEFLTYFQNEAQLDKSGLPSDRFFAERPEGSVSTLKIQRTQQEDSAVYLCASSLERETYEQYFGPGTRLTVT.

The rearrangement links TRBV7-2 to TRBJ2-7; 11 bases align to TRBD2. This CDR3 is built from 15 residues. From germline, CDR1 is SGHTA and CDR2 FQGNSA. With 5 bases clipped from V and 4 bases from J, the junction kept 7 bases outside the gene matches. The chain's CDR3 is CASSPGTSGAYEQYF. The CDR3 coding sequence is TGTGCCAGCAGCCCAGGGACTAGCGGTGCATACGAGCAGTACTTC.

The gene calls are TRBV5-4 and TRBJ2-2, with 10 bases that match TRBD2. The CDR3 has 19 residues. The germline CDR1 and CDR2 sequences are SGHNT and YYREEE (reference sequence). V lost 3 bases to trimming and J lost 4 bases; unmatched junction nucleotides: 15. The DNA for the CDR3 is TGTGCCAGCAGCTCGGCGGCTAGCGGGAGTTTTAAGGTCACCGGGGAGCTGTTTTTT. Its translation: CASSSAASGSFKVTGELFF.

A few counts support this clone. V is TRBV7-2 and J is TRBJ2-1; 9 bases are a match to TRBD2. CDR1 SGHTA and CDR2 FQGNSA come from the germline V gene. Trimming at V came to 4 bases and at J to 7 bases, leaving 17 bases not matched to a gene. CDR3 length: 18 amino acids. CDR3 nucleotides: TGTGCCAGCAGCTCGATAGCGACTAGCGGCTACAAGAGGAATGAGCAGTTCTTC. Translation gives CASSSIATSGYKRNEQFF.

This clone was counted between two and nine times. The chain uses TRBV5-1 and TRBJ2-5; D is unclear. Germline loops: CDR1 SGHRS, CDR2 YFSETQ. The CDR3 runs to 14 residues. V lost 1 base, J lost 1 base, and 8 bases lay in between. CDR3 nucleotide sequence: TGCGCCAGCAGCTTGACGGTTCCCCAAGAGACCCAGTACTTC. Protein: CASSLTVPQETQYF.